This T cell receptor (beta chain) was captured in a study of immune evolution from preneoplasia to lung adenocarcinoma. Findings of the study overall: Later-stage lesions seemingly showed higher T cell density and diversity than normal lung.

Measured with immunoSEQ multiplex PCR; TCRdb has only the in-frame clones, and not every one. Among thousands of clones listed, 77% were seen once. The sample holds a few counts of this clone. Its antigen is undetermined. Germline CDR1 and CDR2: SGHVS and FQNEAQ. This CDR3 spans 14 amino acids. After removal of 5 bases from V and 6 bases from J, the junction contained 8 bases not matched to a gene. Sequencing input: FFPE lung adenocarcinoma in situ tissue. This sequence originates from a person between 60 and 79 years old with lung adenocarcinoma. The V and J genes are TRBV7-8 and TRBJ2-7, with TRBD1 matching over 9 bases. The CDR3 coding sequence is TGTGCCAGCAGCCCACGGGACAGGGTGTCCGAGCAGTACTTC. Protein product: CASSPRDRVSEQYF.